This paragraph covers one T cell receptor beta chain sequence. This specimen comes from a study of blood T cell repertoires in COVID-19. Whole-study context: Both acute and convalescent COVID-19 samples were obtained from the United States, Italy and Spain. The analysed material was cDNA or gDNA that came from T cells, B-cell-depleted T cells, or PBMCs.

Germline V lookup: CDR1 SEHNR, CDR2 FQNEAQ (reference sequence). V was pared by 5 bases and J by 7 bases, with 10 bases of the junction left unmatched. The CDR3 runs 16 residues. In the authors' methods: Counts of nucleated cells, estimated from reference gene primer amplification, were obtained. Data came from immunoSEQ multiplex PCR; TCRdb stores just in-frame clones and leaves some out. D and trimming were read from the DNA, whereas the V and J calls and clone size are those reported in that table. Among roughly 50,000 clones listed, about 91% were seen once. Sequences were obtained from peripheral blood. The TCR was taken from a man between 45 and 60 years old with active COVID-19. V gene TRBV7-9 combines with J gene TRBJ2-1, with 11 bases identical to TRBD2. CDR3 bases: TGTGCCAGCAGCCCAGCCCTAGCGGGAGGCTGGAATGAGCAGTTCTTC. It is translated as CASSPALAGGWNEQFF.